This T cell receptor (beta chain) was identified during a study of OX40 agonist ivuxolimab in advanced cancers. The study, taken as a whole, reports: Both blood CD4+ and CD8+ T cells showed clonal growth by week 6 at 0.1 to 3.0 mg/kg.

The repertoire was sequenced with immunoSEQ multiplex PCR; TCRdb's copy has only in-frame clones and lacks some. The sample contains 45,000 to 70,000 clones, roughly 90% of which appear only once. The CDR3 length is 14 residues. The V gene lost 3 bases and the J gene lost 0 bases, with 9 bases spanning the gap. Germline lookup yields CDR1 MDHEN and CDR2 SYDVKM. Note on this clone: Its antigen is not identified.

This TCR was sampled from an adult with an advanced solid tumor such as melanoma, head and neck, liver or kidney cancer. The chain combines TRBV28 with TRBJ2-7; tentative D call: TRBD1 (5 bases). The sample here was CD4+ or CD8+ T cells sorted from blood, taken in a trial of the OX40 agonist ivuxolimab. DNA of the CDR3: TGTGCCAGCAGTTTTCGGCAGGGCTCCTACGAGCAGTACTTC. It encodes CASSFRQGSYEQYF. Based on the CDR3 plus reference TRBV28 and TRBJ2-7, the full variable domain is DVKVTQSSRYLVKRTGEKVFLECVQDMDHENMFWYRQDPGLGLRLIYFSYDVKMKEKGDIPEGYSVSREKKERFSLILESASTNQTSMYLCASSFRQGSYEQYFGPGTRLTVT.